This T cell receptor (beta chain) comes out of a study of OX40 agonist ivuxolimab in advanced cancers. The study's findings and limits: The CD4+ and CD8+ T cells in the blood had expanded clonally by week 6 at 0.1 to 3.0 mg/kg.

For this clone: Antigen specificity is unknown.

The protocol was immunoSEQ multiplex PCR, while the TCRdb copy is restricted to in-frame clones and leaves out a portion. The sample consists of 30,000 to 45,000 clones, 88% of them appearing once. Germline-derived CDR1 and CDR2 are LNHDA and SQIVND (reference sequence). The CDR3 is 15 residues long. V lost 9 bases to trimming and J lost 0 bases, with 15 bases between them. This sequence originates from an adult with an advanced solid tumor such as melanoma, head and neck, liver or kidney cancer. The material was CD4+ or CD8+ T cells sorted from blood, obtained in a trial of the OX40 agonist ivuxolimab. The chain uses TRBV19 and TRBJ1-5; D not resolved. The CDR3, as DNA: TGTGCCAGCCATTGGGAGGGCTATAGCAATCAGCCCCAGCATTTT. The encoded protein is CASHWEGYSNQPQHF. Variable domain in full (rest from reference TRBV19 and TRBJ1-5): DGGITQSPKYLFRKEGQNVTLSCEQNLNHDAMYWYRQDPGQGLRLIYYSQIVNDFQKGDIAEGYSVSREKKESFPLTVTSAQKNPTAFYLCASHWEGYSNQPQHFGDGTRLSIL.